This TCR beta chain is from a study of CD8+CD57+ T cells in acquired aplastic anemia (dated by TCRdb to about 2018). About the full investigation: Extracted DNA from sorted CD4+ and CD8+ cells averaged around 3.3 ug, ranging from roughly 0.17 to 30 ug. For healthy donor samples, the average read count was around 9.9 million for CD4+ cells and approximately 12 million for CD8+ cells. Results the study describes overall, beyond this receptor: Some 30 CD8+ CDR3 sequences were found to be shared between patients and controls, but these sequences appeared to be highly expressed in patients and within the immunodominant clones of the patients. CD8+ Simpson's diversity did not differ significantly between patients and healthy controls (P=0.060).

TCR repertoires of sorted CD4+ and CD8+ blood T cells from severe aplastic anemia patients and healthy subjects were deep-sequenced in the study. Ficoll-Paque density gradient centrifugation was used to isolate peripheral blood mononuclear cells. Before DNA extraction, CD4+ and CD8+ T cells were sorted with FACS or magnetic beads. V is reduced by 10 bases and J by 2 bases, leaving a spacing of 14 bases between them. From its cysteine to its phenylalanine, the CDR3 spans 13 amino acids. Solely the CDR3 DNA is kept, with 39 bases framed from the first base. Genomic DNA served as template for TCR beta VDJ combination and CDR3 sequence profiling. An Illumina HiSeq 2000 was used for TCR repertoire sequencing. From the authors' description of their analysis: TRBV/TRBJ rearrangement plots, CDR3 size and DJ length profiles, and Simpson's diversity index were used to evaluate the repertoires. The most abundant DNA sequence in the deep sequencing data was defined as the immunodominant clone. CDR3 amino acid sequences were checked for sharing across subjects and were also compared against the VDJdb database and published repertoires. The raw public data were reprocessed by TCRdb itself: fastp quality trimming at Q25, MiXCR clonotype calling, in-frame beta chains only. Merged by CDR3 protein, the rows form single entries marked with the most common genes and DNA. These V and J calls rely on TCRdb rather than the paper's analysis. For this sample the table gives 33,000 or so distinct CDR3 sequences, of which roughly 77% were detected only once. Roughly 22% of the sample is held by the ten biggest clonotypes.

Concerning this clonotype itself: Which antigen it targets is not known. Per-base quality was not reported, and no clone a single base away is much larger than it.

The specimen sequenced was sorted CD4+, CD8+, or CD8+CD57+ T cells (not recorded which) from PBMCs. This receptor chain uses TRBV12-3 or TRBV12-4 and TRBJ1-1, with a tentative D gene TRBD1 over 5 matching bases. This sequence was found in a human donor in good health, serving as a control. The CDR3 is CAIRQGPNTEAFF. Read as DNA, the sequence is TGTGCCATCAGGCAGGGCCCAAACACTGAAGCTTTCTTT.